This T cell receptor (beta chain) was captured in a study of identical twins. Study outcomes and limitations: The models gave estimates that fell short of the out-of-frame TCR alpha sharing seen in monozygotic twins.

This clonotype was detected a few times. Its matching antigen is unknown. TCRdb analysed the 5' RACE reads with MiXCR anew, one entry per CDR3 protein. The table includes 700,000 to 950,000 distinct CDR3 sequences, roughly an eighth detected once. The CDR3 is 15 residues long. V was trimmed by 6 bases and J by 9 bases, leaving 18 bases between them. Germline assignment: CDR1 SEHNR and CDR2 FQNEAQ (reference sequence). This sample also belongs to another study, concerning yellow fever vaccine responses in identical twins. As reported in that work: Twins' vaccine T cell response reportedly seemed partly convergent, partly personalized.

The chain is built from TRBV7-9 and TRBJ2-6; TRBD1 is a possible D gene (6 bases). The TCR was taken from a woman aged 18-30 years in good health. The sample taken for sequencing was PBMCs. The CDR3 DNA reads TGTGCCAGCAGTCAACCCGGGACATCGAACAACGTCCTGACTTTC. Translating gives CASSQPGTSNNVLTF.